This T cell receptor beta chain was identified during a study of shared clonotypes between healthy human individuals. The CDR3 length is 16 residues. Per the germline V gene, CDR1 is ENHRY and CDR2 is SYGVKD. This table comes from immunoSEQ multiplex PCR, and its TCRdb copy is limited to in-frame clones, with some not included. The repertoire holds roughly 650,000 clones, with roughly 95% as singletons. Terminally differentiated effector memory CD45RA+ cells were excluded by CCR7 positive selection of CD45RO-negative cells. This clonotype was obtained from a woman aged 25 to 39 in good health. The chain carries TRBV10-3 and TRBJ2-5; TRBD1 agrees at 7 bases. The J call may be in error: the DNA end matches TRBJ2-7 better. The sample taken for sequencing was naive CD8+ T cells sorted from blood. In nucleotides, the CDR3 is TGTGCCATCACCACTAAACGGACAGGCCGGCATTTCGAGCAGTACTTC. Translating gives CAITTKRTGRHFEQYF.